These 21 T cell receptor beta chains were sequenced from one sample in a study of T-cell reconstitution after alpha-beta-depleted transplantation in children. Unique molecular identifiers tagged the TCRbeta library. TCRdb reanalysed the PCR reads using MiXCR and keeps one entry per CDR3 protein. This table has approximately 82,000 distinct CDR3 sequences, less than 20% appearing once. The sequencing used PBMCs, mostly from graft donor cells, collected 180 days after TCRalphabeta/CD19-depleted stem cell transplant. The receptor set was obtained from a male patient between 2 and 10 years old who had a stem cell transplant for acute lymphoblastic leukemia, so the T cells may come from the graft donor.

The rearrangement joins TRBV20-1 to TRBJ2-3; 8 bases are a match to TRBD2. From germline, CDR1 is DFQATT and CDR2 SNEGSKA (reference sequence). V shed 3 bases, J shed 4 bases, and the junction held 15 bases outside the gene matches. The CDR3 sequence is 17 residues long. For the CDR3, the DNA is TGCAGTGCTAGGGGAGCTCAGGGACTAGTGGGTCCAGATACGCAGTATTTT. Amino acids: CSARGAQGLVGPDTQYF.

This clonotype was seen only a few times. This rearrangement joins TRBV4-3 to TRBJ2-3; the D is unclear. Germline V lookup: CDR1 LGHNA, CDR2 YSLEER. Between the trimmed V and J ends, which lost 4 bases and 6 bases, there was a span of 17 bases. There are 15 residues in the CDR3. The CDR3 protein is CASSPNSPRADTQYF. CDR3 nucleotide sequence: TGCGCCAGCAGCCCCAATTCCCCCCGTGCGGATACGCAGTATTTT.

This clonotype was seen many times. The V gene is TRBV20-1, the J gene TRBJ2-2; D is perhaps TRBD1 (6 bases). Germline V lookup: CDR1 DFQATT, CDR2 SNEGSKA (reference sequence). V was cut by 3 bases and J by 3 bases, with 14 bases left in between. CDR3 length equals 15 residues. The CDR3: CSARSLRGYTGELFF. The DNA of the CDR3 is TGCAGTGCTAGGTCCCTTAGGGGGTACACCGGGGAGCTGTTTTTT.

This clonotype was picked up a small number of times. This chain uses TRBV5-4 with TRBJ2-4; tentative D call: TRBD2 (5 bases). V lost 4 bases and J 3 bases, leaving 17 bases between the germline ends. The germline V gene has CDR1 SGHNT and CDR2 YYREEE (reference sequence). This CDR3 is built from 16 residues. The CDR3 region is CASSPGPLGDKNIQYF. CDR3 DNA sequence: TGTGCCAGCAGCCCGGGCCCCCTCGGGGACAAAAACATTCAGTACTTC.

The V gene is TRBV20-1, the J gene TRBJ1-6, with D unclear. Germline lookup yields CDR1 DFQATT and CDR2 SNEGSKA (reference sequence). The CDR3 contains 17 residues. V was cut by 0 bases and J by 2 bases, with 14 bases left in between. The CDR3 protein is CSARDLQAAPYNSPLHF. The DNA for the CDR3 is TGCAGTGCTAGAGATCTGCAGGCGGCGCCCTATAATTCACCCCTCCACTTT.

There are a few counts of this clonotype. The chain combines TRBV7-9 with TRBJ2-5; D unclear. V was trimmed by 1 base and J by 5 bases, leaving 8 bases between them. Germline loops: CDR1 SEHNR, CDR2 FQNEAQ (reference sequence). The CDR3 is made up of 13 amino acids. The CDR3 loop is CASSLGLGETQYF. The CDR3 DNA sequence: TGTGCCAGCAGCTTAGGGTTGGGCGAGACCCAGTACTTC.

The chain combines TRBV11-2 with TRBJ2-7, with 8 nucleotides matching TRBD1. Germline CDR1 reads SGHAT; CDR2 reads FQNNGV. The CDR3 contains 16 residues. The V segment lost 4 bases and the J segment 2 bases; nucleotides outside the gene matches: 10. The CDR3 sequence is CASSSIRQGRAYEQYF. The CDR3 coding sequence is TGTGCCAGCAGCTCGATCAGACAGGGGCGAGCCTACGAGCAGTACTTC.

V and J are TRBV5-5 and TRBJ1-2, with TRBD1 matching 8 bases. This CDR3 region has 16 residues. The V gene end was trimmed by 3 bases and the J gene end by 1 base; junction bases not matched to a gene: 8. Germline V gene sequence: CDR1 SGHKS, CDR2 YYEKEE (reference sequence). DNA of the CDR3: TGTGCCAGCAGCTGGGGACAGGACAACCGTAACTATGGCTACACCTTC. It specifies CASSWGQDNRNYGYTF.

This clonotype was detected only a few times. This chain uses TRBV7-7 with TRBJ1-4; 10 bases align to TRBD1. The germline V gene encodes CDR1 SSHAT and CDR2 FNYEAQ (reference sequence). The CDR3 has 15 amino acids. The V segment lost 1 base and the J segment 4 bases; nucleotides outside the gene matches: 0. CDR3 residues: CASSLGDRGNEKLFF. In DNA form, the CDR3 reads TGTGCCAGCAGCTTAGGGGACAGGGGTAATGAAAAACTGTTTTTT.

V usage is TRBV3-1 and J usage is TRBJ2-3; no clear D gene. Germline V CDR1 and CDR2: LGHDT, YNNKEL (reference sequence). CDR3 length: 12 residues. V lost 4 bases and J lost 5, with 7 bases in between. This CDR3 reads CASSRARDTQYF. CDR3 nucleotides: TGTGCCAGCAGCCGTGCAAGAGATACGCAGTATTTT.

The table lists this clonotype with a few counts. The chain has TRBV7-6 and TRBJ1-5; TRBD1 aligns across 8 bases. Trimming took 5 bases from V and 1 from J; bases not matched to a gene: 7. The CDR3 covers 16 residues. From germline, CDR1 is SGHVS and CDR2 FNYEAQ. For the CDR3, the DNA is TGTGCCAGCAGCCCCGGACAGGGCGGCAGCAATCAGCCCCAGCATTTT. This codes for CASSPGQGGSNQPQHF.

There are a few counts of this clonotype. This chain connects TRBV7-9 to TRBJ1-1, with D maybe TRBD1 (5 bases). This CDR3 spans 15 amino acids. Trimming left V 4 bases short and J 0 bases short, with 12 bases between. Looked up from germline, CDR1 is SEHNR and CDR2 is FQNEAQ (reference sequence). CDR3 loop: CASSSTGALNTEAFF. CDR3 sequence (DNA): TGTGCCAGCAGCTCCACCGGGGCCCTGAACACTGAAGCTTTCTTT. The whole variable domain, remainder taken from reference TRBV7-9 and TRBJ1-1, is DTGVSQNPRHKITKRGQNVTFRCDPISEHNRLYWYRQTLGQGPEFLTYFQNEAQLEKSRLLSDRFSAERPKGSFSTLEIQRTEQGDSAMYLCASSSTGALNTEAFFGQGTRLTVV.

This clonotype is medium-sized within its sample. The rearrangement links TRBV7-9 to TRBJ1-5, with 8 nucleotides matching TRBD1. This CDR3 is built from 16 residues. CDR1 and CDR2 from the germline V gene are SEHNR and FQNEAQ (reference sequence). V lost 1 base, J lost 7 bases, and 9 bases stayed unmatched. The CDR3 DNA sequence: TGTGCCAGCAGCTTAGGGGCAGGGGGCGAGAGGCAGCCCCAGCATTTT. Encoded protein: CASSLGAGGERQPQHF.

This chain connects TRBV4-3 to TRBJ2-2; 8 bases align to TRBD1. The CDR3 has 18 residues. Looked up from germline, CDR1 is LGHNA and CDR2 is YSLEER. Trimming cost V 0 bases and J 0 bases; bases outside gene matches: 6. The CDR3 DNA reads TGCGCCAGCAGCCAAGAACCAGGGGGCGCCTCGAACACCGGGGAGCTGTTTTTT. The encoded protein is CASSQEPGGASNTGELFF.

This clonotype was picked up many times. The chain recombines TRBV20-1 with TRBJ2-3; 12 nucleotides match TRBD1. The germline gives CDR1 DFQATT, CDR2 SNEGSKA (reference sequence). Trimming took 5 bases from V and 5 from J; bases not matched to a gene: 8. The CDR3 loop spans 15 amino acids. Here the CDR3 DNA reads TGCAGTGCTGATCCGGGACAGGGGGCGCAAGATACGCAGTATTTT. Translated, it gives CSADPGQGAQDTQYF.

The chain carries TRBV5-6 and TRBJ2-3; a weak D match, TRBD2 (5 bases). The CDR3 consists of 13 residues. The germline gives CDR1 SGHDT, CDR2 YYEEEE. The V gene lost 0 bases and the J gene lost 6 bases, with 8 bases spanning the gap. In DNA form, the CDR3 reads TGTGCCAGCAGCTTGGCCGGGGAGGATACGCAGTATTTT. It translates to CASSLAGEDTQYF. Combining the CDR3 with reference TRBV5-6 and TRBJ2-3 gives the whole variable domain DAGVTQSPTHLIKTRGQQVTLRCSPKSGHDTVSWYQQALGQGPQFIFQYYEEEERQRGNFPDRFSGHQFPNYSSELNVNALLLGDSALYLCASSLAGEDTQYFGPGTRLTVL.

In its sample, this clonotype was seen many times. This chain uses TRBV11-2 with TRBJ2-3; a possible D gene is TRBD2 (6 bases). The V end lost 5 bases, the J end lost 2 bases, and 26 bases lay between the germline ends. This CDR3 spans 19 amino acids. Germline V lookup: CDR1 SGHAT, CDR2 FQNNGV. The CDR3 DNA reads TGTGCCAGCAGCGCCCGGGAGAGCGGGCGGAAACGATACACAGATACGCAGTATTTT. Translated, it gives CASSARESGRKRYTDTQYF.

This clonotype was observed a few times. The rearrangement links TRBV5-1 to TRBJ2-5; 11 positions match TRBD2. J lost 4 bases, V lost 2 bases, and 4 bases had no gene match. This CDR3 comprises 15 residues. CDR1 SGHRS and CDR2 YFSETQ come from the germline V gene. CDR3 sequence reads: CASSFETSGGETQYF. The CDR3 coding sequence is TGCGCCAGCAGCTTTGAAACTAGCGGGGGAGAGACCCAGTACTTC. Together with reference TRBV5-1 and TRBJ2-5, the CDR3 gives the full variable domain: KAGVTQTPRYLIKTRGQQVTLSCSPISGHRSVSWYQQTPGQGLQFLFEYFSETQRNKGNFPGRFSGRQFSNSRSEMNVSTLELGDSALYLCASSFETSGGETQYFGPGTRLLVL.

The rearrangement joins TRBV2 to TRBJ2-1; D possibly corresponds to TRBD2 (7 bases). Trimming shortened V by 6 bases and J by 2 bases, and 14 bases separated the two germline ends. CDR3 length equals 15 residues. Germline V CDR1 and CDR2: SNHLY, FYNNEI. The CDR3 loop is CASSSEGGTYNEQFF. The DNA of the CDR3 is TGTGCCAGCAGCTCGGAGGGGGGGACCTACAATGAGCAGTTCTTC. Drawing the rest from reference TRBV2 and TRBJ2-1, the complete variable domain is EPEVTQTPSHQVTQMGQEVILRCVPISNHLYFYWYRQILGQKVEFLVSFYNNEISEKSEIFDDQFSVERPDGSNFTLKIRSTKLEDSAMYFCASSSEGGTYNEQFFGPGTRLTVL.

This chain's CDR3 is CASSSSGTVYEQYF. CDR3 bases: TGTGCCAGCAGCTCTTCCGGGACAGTCTACGAGCAGTACTTC. The chain is built from TRBV7-9 and TRBJ2-7, with TRBD1 matching 7 bases. Germline loops: CDR1 SEHNR, CDR2 FQNEAQ (reference sequence). The CDR3 loop spans 14 amino acids. V shed 4 bases, J shed 3 bases, and the junction held 6 bases outside the gene matches.

The CDR3 sequence: CSARAWGQGADGYTF. The CDR3 coding sequence is TGCAGTGCTAGAGCCTGGGGACAGGGGGCGGATGGCTACACCTTC. This rearrangement joins TRBV20-1 to TRBJ1-2, with 12 nucleotides matching TRBD1. Trimming cost V 1 base and J 6 bases; bases outside gene matches: 6. Germline CDR1 reads DFQATT; CDR2 reads SNEGSKA (reference sequence). This CDR3 comprises 15 residues.